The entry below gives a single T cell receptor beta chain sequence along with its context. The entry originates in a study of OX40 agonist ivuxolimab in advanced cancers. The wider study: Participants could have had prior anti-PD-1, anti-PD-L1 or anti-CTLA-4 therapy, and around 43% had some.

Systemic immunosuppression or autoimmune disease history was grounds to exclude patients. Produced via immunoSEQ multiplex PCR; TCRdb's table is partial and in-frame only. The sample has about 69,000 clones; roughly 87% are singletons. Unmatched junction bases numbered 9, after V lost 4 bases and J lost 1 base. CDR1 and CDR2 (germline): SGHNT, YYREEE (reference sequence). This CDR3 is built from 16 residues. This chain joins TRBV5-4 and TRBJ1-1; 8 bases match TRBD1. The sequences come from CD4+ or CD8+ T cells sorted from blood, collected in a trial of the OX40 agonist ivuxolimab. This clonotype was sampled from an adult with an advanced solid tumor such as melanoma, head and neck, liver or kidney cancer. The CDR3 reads CASSTDRQGRNTEAFF. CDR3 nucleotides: TGTGCCAGCAGCACGGACAGACAGGGGAGGAACACTGAAGCTTTCTTT.